This T cell receptor beta chain was sequenced in a study of post-analysis software for immune sequencing data. Turning to the study itself: Courses of disease covered relapsing-remitting, secondary progressive and progressive-relapsing multiple sclerosis.

The TCR beta cDNA libraries carried unique molecular identifiers. T cells numbering about 0.95 to 10 million gave rise to roughly 550,000 cDNA molecules. MiXCR was run by TCRdb on the PCR reads, yielding one entry per CDR3 protein. The sample lists 650,000 to 850,000 distinct CDR3 sequences; approximately 44% were seen once. This clonotype was found a few times. As yet, its antigen is unknown. Study results and caveats: Controls had significantly higher normalized Chao1 diversity than multiple sclerosis patients. F-measure co-clustering was strong for batch-matched samples. Compared with controls, patients had more of about 5 TRBV segments, including TRBV5-6, TRBV5-1 and TRBV20-1.

The CDR3 is 13 amino acids. CDR1 WSHSY and CDR2 SAAADI come from the germline V gene. J gave up 9 bases and V 7 bases, and 9 bases lay outside the gene matches. This rearrangement joins TRBV10-2 to TRBJ2-1; TRBD2 matches 7 bases. The sequence came from a girl aged 5 to 17 with multiple sclerosis. Sequenced: blood. DNA of the CDR3: TGCGCCAGCACTAGCGTGTGGGAGGGTGAGCAGTTCTTC. As protein: CASTSVWEGEQFF.